This entry lists 8 T cell receptor beta chains sequenced from one sample in a study of blood T cell repertoires in COVID-19. Data came from immunoSEQ multiplex PCR; TCRdb stores just in-frame clones and leaves some out. Of fewer than 350,000 clones listed, 89% were seen once; the top ten hold over 8%. Sequenced: PBMCs or T cells enriched from blood (not recorded which). The source is a woman aged 40 to 50 who had recovered from COVID-19.

The chain links TRBV24-1 to TRBJ2-7; 7 bases match TRBD1. There are 15 residues in the CDR3. The V gene's germline CDR1 is KGHDR and CDR2 SFDVKD. V shed 9 bases and J 1 base; nucleotides not matched to a gene: 11. The CDR3 is CATGIWTGQSYEQYF. In nucleotides, the CDR3 is TGTGCCACCGGTATCTGGACAGGCCAGTCCTACGAGCAGTACTTC.

This chain connects TRBV11-2 to TRBJ1-6, with D uncertain. V lost 1 base, J lost 5 bases, and 6 bases lay in between. The CDR3 is 14 residues long. Germline V gene lookup returns CDR1 SGHAT and CDR2 FQNNGV. CDR3 region: CASSLVQDNSPLHF. CDR3 in DNA: TGTGCCAGCAGCTTAGTACAAGATAATTCACCCCTCCACTTT. The variable domain in full, with the rest retrieved from reference TRBV11-2 and TRBJ1-6, is EAGVAQSPRYKIIEKRQSVAFWCNPISGHATLYWYQQILGQGPKLLIQFQNNGVVDDSQLPKDRFSAERLKGVDSTLKIQPAKLEDSAVYLCASSLVQDNSPLHFGNGTRLTVT.

The chain combines TRBV28 with TRBJ2-7; D gene uncertain. There are 12 residues in the CDR3. Trimming took off 6 bases at V and 6 bases at J, with 12 bases between the two ends. CDR1 and CDR2 from the germline V gene are MDHEN and SYDVKM. CDR3 sequence reads: CASSLVASEQYF. CDR3 sequence (DNA): TGTGCCAGCAGCCTCGTGGCCTCCGAGCAGTACTTC.

The genes are TRBV19 and TRBJ2-7; 8 bases are shared with TRBD1. This CDR3 is 15 amino acids long. The germline CDR1 and CDR2 sequences are LNHDA and SQIVND (reference sequence). Trimming took 3 bases from V and 5 from J; bases not matched to a gene: 9. The CDR3 DNA reads TGTGCCAGTAGTATCGGACAGGGATGGGCTGACGAGCAGTACTTC. Translated: CASSIGQGWADEQYF.

The chain joins TRBV4-3 to TRBJ2-7; tentative D call: TRBD1 (6 bases). This CDR3 is built from 14 residues. CDR1 and CDR2 (germline): LGHNA, YSLEER. V lost 0 bases to trimming and J lost 6 bases, with 12 bases between them. The CDR3 loop is CASSQERTAGEQYF. The CDR3 region has the DNA TGCGCCAGCAGCCAAGAGCGGACAGCTGGCGAGCAGTACTTC.

The J gene is TRBJ2-7, the V gene TRBV27; 7 bases agree with TRBD2. Germline V gives CDR1 MNHEY, CDR2 SMNVEV (reference sequence). V was pared by 2 bases and J by 2 bases, with 3 bases of the junction left unmatched. CDR3 length equals 14 residues. The CDR3 bases are TGTGCCAGCAGTTTAAGCGGGGCGGCCTACGAGCAGTACTTC. It specifies CASSLSGAAYEQYF.

The V gene is TRBV30, the J gene TRBJ2-2, with D hard to call. The CDR3 is 13 residues long. The germline V gene encodes CDR1 GTSNPN and CDR2 SVGIG (reference sequence). Trimming shortened V by 0 bases and J by 8 bases, and 10 bases separated the two germline ends. The CDR3 is CAWSVALGGELFF. The CDR3, as DNA: TGTGCCTGGAGTGTAGCCCTAGGAGGGGAGCTGTTTTTT.

The J gene is TRBJ1-4, the V gene TRBV19, with D hard to call. The V end lost 5 bases, the J end lost 4 bases, and 17 bases lay between the germline ends. Germline lookup yields CDR1 LNHDA and CDR2 SQIVND (reference sequence). There are 16 residues in the CDR3. In DNA form, the CDR3 reads TGTGCCAGTAGTCTCTCTCGAGCAATCCTTAATGAAAAACTGTTTTTT. Protein: CASSLSRAILNEKLFF.